This is a list of T cell receptor beta chains from one sample in a study of OX40 agonist ivuxolimab in advanced cancers. Profiling relied on immunoSEQ multiplex PCR, and the TCRdb table lists in-frame clones only, not all of them. The repertoire consists of some 43,000 clones, with just under 95% occurring once and the leading ten covering more than 9.5%. Sequencing was performed on CD4+ or CD8+ T cells sorted from blood, taken in a trial of the OX40 agonist ivuxolimab. The receptors shown here come from an adult with an advanced solid tumor such as melanoma, head and neck, liver or kidney cancer. Each CDR3 is given with its conserved first and last residue. The D gene is left open where the match is weak. Clone size appears in some rows only: once, few, many, or a class for an expanded clone.

d_call j_call v_call clone_size cdr3_length cdr3_nt cdr3_aa
TRBD1 TRBJ2-7 TRBV19 NA 15 TGTGCCAGTAGTATAGGGGACAGGAGCTCCTACGAGCAGTACTTC CASSIGDRSSYEQYF
TRBD2 TRBJ2-7 TRBV13 NA 14 TGTGCCAGCAGCTCGGGACTATTAGCCTACGAGCAGTACTTC CASSSGLLAYEQYF
NA TRBJ2-7 TRBV7-2 NA 14 TGTGCCAGCAGCTTAGGGTACAGGGCCTACGAGCAGTACTTC CASSLGYRAYEQYF
NA TRBJ2-3 TRBV27 once 13 TGTGCCAGCAGTTTTTACGGCACAGATACGCAGTATTTT CASSFYGTDTQYF
NA TRBJ1-1 TRBV18 once 15 TGTGCCAGCTCACCTCCCGGCGGACCAAACACTGAAGCTTTCTTT CASSPPGGPNTEAFF
NA TRBJ1-3 TRBV5-6 once 13 TGTGCCAGCAGCTTCGGCTCCGGAAACACCATATATTTT CASSFGSGNTIYF
NA TRBJ2-7 TRBV5-4 once 14 TGTGCCAGCAGCTTGGGGGCCAGGGCCTACGAGCAGTACTTC CASSLGARAYEQYF
NA TRBJ2-1 TRBV13 NA 14 TGTGCCAGCAGCTTGTTTGGCATTTACAATGAGCAGTTCTTC CASSLFGIYNEQFF
NA TRBJ2-2 TRBV4-1 NA 15 TGCGCCAGCCGAGTGGAGGGGTTATCGGGCGGGGAGCTGTTTTTT CASRVEGLSGGELFF
TRBD2 TRBJ2-3 TRBV7-9 NA 16 TGTGCCAGCAGCTTAGCAGCGGGGTCTAGCACAGATACGCAGTATTTT CASSLAAGSSTDTQYF
TRBD2 TRBJ2-5 TRBV19 NA 17 TGTGCCAGTAGTATAAACCAGAGGCGGGAGGCCCAAGAGACCCAGTACTTC CASSINQRREAQETQYF
NA TRBJ2-3 TRBV7-8 NA 16 TGTGCCAGCAGCTCCCCCGGGGGTGGAGGGGAAGATACGCAGTATTTT CASSSPGGGGEDTQYF
NA TRBJ2-1 TRBV28 NA 14 TGTGCCACAATCAGGGGTAGCTCCTACAATGAGCAGTTCTTC CATIRGSSYNEQFF
TRBD1 TRBJ2-7 TRBV7-8 NA 16 TGTGCCAGCAGCTCTAGCCCGGGACAGGGGGCTGGCGAGCAGTACTTC CASSSSPGQGAGEQYF
TRBD2 TRBJ2-7 TRBV13 NA 14 TGTGCCAGCAGCTCTTCTAGCGGGGGCTACGAGCAGTACTTC CASSSSSGGYEQYF
NA TRBJ1-1 TRBV27 NA 14 TGTGCCAGCAGTTTATTTGACGGAAACACTGAAGCTTTCTTT CASSLFDGNTEAFF
NA TRBJ2-7 TRBV6-5 NA 12 TGTGCCAGCAGTACCCTAGGCCACGAGCAGTACTTC CASSTLGHEQYF
NA TRBJ2-3 TRBV9 NA 12 TGTGCCAGCCGAGGGCTCACAGATACGCAGTATTTT CASRGLTDTQYF
TRBD1 TRBJ2-1 TRBV28 NA 15 TGTGCCAGCAGTTCCCGACAGGGGGCTTACAATGAGCAGTTCTTC CASSSRQGAYNEQFF
NA TRBJ2-5 TRBV7-9 NA 13 TGTGCCAGCAATCCGGGACGGCAAGAGACCCAGTACTTC CASNPGRQETQYF
NA TRBJ1-4 TRBV2 NA 16 TGTGCCAGCAGTCCACTTTACACGAAAACTAATGAAAAACTGTTTTTT CASSPLYTKTNEKLFF
NA TRBJ1-2 TRBV7-9 NA 15 TGTGCCAGCAGCTTAGGGACAGCTACTTACTATGGCTACACCTTC CASSLGTATYYGYTF
TRBD2 TRBJ2-3 TRBV7-2 NA 13 TGTGCCAGCGAAGGACTAGGCACAGATACGCAGTATTTT CASEGLGTDTQYF
TRBD2 TRBJ2-5 TRBV9 NA 15 TGTGCCAGCAGCGGTTCGGGACTAGCGGTGGAGACCCAGTACTTC CASSGSGLAVETQYF
NA TRBJ1-6 TRBV12-2 once 15 TGTGCAAGTCGCCTTGGGGGGCAGGGAGCTTCACCCCTCCACTTT CASRLGGQGASPLHF
TRBD2 TRBJ2-1 TRBV5-6 NA 15 TGTGCCAGCAGCTCCGGGACTAGCTCCTACAATGAGCAGTTCTTC CASSSGTSSYNEQFF
TRBD2 TRBJ2-2 TRBV29-1 NA 15 TGCAGCGTTGATGTGGGACTAGCGGGAGTCAGGGAGCTGTTTTTT CSVDVGLAGVRELFF
TRBD1 TRBJ2-2 TRBV28 NA 15 TGTGCCAGCAGCCCCGGACAGGGGGAATACGGGGAGCTGTTTTTT CASSPGQGEYGELFF
TRBD1 TRBJ2-7 TRBV4-3 NA 15 TGCGCCAGCAGCCAACTGCGACAGGGCGTGTACGAGCAGTACTTC CASSQLRQGVYEQYF
NA TRBJ1-2 TRBV14 NA 13 TGTGCCAGCAGCCAAGTAGGAGGATCAGGCTACACCTTC CASSQVGGSGYTF